This record concerns one T cell receptor (beta chain) sequence. The sample is drawn from a study of blood T cell repertoires in COVID-19. At the level of the study: T cells, B-cell-depleted T cells, or PBMCs supplied cDNA or gDNA.

As handled by the study authors: Nucleated cell counts were estimated from reference gene primer amplification. The data were produced by immunoSEQ multiplex PCR, yet TCRdb's version contains in-frame clones alone and is incomplete. V and J calls plus clone size are reproduced from that table; the DNA served to infer D and trimming. The repertoire holds about 310,000 clones, with nearly 90% as singletons. Patients in Seattle were enrolled during active infection, then followed longitudinally. This CDR3 spans 15 amino acids. Trimming took off 3 bases at V and 7 bases at J, with 15 bases between the two ends. CDR1 and CDR2 from the germline V gene are SGHDN and FVKESK.

The clonotype originates from a woman aged 40 to 49 with COVID-19, enrolled during active disease. The chain carries TRBV14 and TRBJ1-4; the D gene is possibly TRBD1 (6 bases). The sequencing sample was made of peripheral blood. The CDR3 reads CASSQTGGFGEKLFF. CDR3 coding DNA: TGTGCCAGCAGCCAGACAGGAGGCTTTGGTGAAAAACTGTTTTTT.